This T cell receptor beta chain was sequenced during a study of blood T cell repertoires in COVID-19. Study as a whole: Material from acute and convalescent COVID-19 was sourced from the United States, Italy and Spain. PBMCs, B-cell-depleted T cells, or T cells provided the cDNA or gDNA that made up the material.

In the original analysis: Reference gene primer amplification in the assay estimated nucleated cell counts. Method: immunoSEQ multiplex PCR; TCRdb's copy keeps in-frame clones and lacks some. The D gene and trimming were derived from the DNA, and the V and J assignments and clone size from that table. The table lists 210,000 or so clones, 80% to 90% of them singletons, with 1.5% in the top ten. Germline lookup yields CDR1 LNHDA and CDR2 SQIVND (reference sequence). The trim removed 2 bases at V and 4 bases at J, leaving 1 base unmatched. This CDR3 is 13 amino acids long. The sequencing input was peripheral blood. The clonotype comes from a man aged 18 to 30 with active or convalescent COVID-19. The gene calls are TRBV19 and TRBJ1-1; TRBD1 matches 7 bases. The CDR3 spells CASSITGVTEAFF. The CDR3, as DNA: TGTGCCAGTAGTATAACAGGGGTCACTGAAGCTTTCTTT.